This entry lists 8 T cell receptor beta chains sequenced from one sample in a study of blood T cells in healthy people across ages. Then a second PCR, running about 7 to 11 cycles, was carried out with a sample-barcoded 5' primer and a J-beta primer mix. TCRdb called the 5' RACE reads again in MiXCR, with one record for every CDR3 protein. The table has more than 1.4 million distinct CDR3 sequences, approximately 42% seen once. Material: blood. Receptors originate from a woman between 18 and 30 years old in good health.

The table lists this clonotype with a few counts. The CDR3 here is CSAPKPTDTQYF. Here the CDR3 DNA reads TGCAGCGCACCTAAACCAACGGATACGCAGTATTTT. V is TRBV20-1 and J is TRBJ2-3; D not certain. CDR3 size: 12 residues. The germline CDR1 and CDR2 sequences are DFQATT and SNEGSKA (reference sequence).

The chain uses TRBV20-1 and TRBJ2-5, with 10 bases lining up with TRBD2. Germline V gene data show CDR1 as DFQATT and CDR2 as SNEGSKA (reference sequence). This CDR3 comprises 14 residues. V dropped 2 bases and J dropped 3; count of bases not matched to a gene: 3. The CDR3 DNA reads TGCAGTGCTAGAACCCTAGCGGGGGAAGAGACCCAGTACTTC. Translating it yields CSARTLAGEETQYF.

CDR3 DNA: TGTGCCATCAGCGCACCTCTAGCGGACCGCACAGATACGCAGTATTTT. Translation: CAISAPLADRTDTQYF. V usage is TRBV10-3 and J usage is TRBJ2-3, with 7 bases aligning to TRBD2. The ends lost 6 bases at V and 1 base at J; junction bases unmatched: 10. Germline loops: CDR1 ENHRY, CDR2 SYGVKD. The CDR3 is made up of 16 amino acids.

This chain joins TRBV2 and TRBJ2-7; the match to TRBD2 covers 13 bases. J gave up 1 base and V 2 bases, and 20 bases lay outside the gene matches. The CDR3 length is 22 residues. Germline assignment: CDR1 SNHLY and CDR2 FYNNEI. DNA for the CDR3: TGTGCCAGCAGTGAAATCGCCACACCACCCACCGGACTAGCGGGAGTTTCCTACGAGCAGTACTTC. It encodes CASSEIATPPTGLAGVSYEQYF. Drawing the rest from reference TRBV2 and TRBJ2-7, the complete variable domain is EPEVTQTPSHQVTQMGQEVILRCVPISNHLYFYWYRQILGQKVEFLVSFYNNEISEKSEIFDDQFSVERPDGSNFTLKIRSTKLEDSAMYFCASSEIATPPTGLAGVSYEQYFGPGTRLTVT.

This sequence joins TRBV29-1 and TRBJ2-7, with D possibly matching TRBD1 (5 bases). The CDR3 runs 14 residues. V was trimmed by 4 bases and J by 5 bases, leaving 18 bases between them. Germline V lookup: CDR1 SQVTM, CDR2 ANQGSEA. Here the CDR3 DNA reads TGCAGCGTTGTATTACAGGCCTTTGTGGACGAGCAGTACTTC. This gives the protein CSVVLQAFVDEQYF.

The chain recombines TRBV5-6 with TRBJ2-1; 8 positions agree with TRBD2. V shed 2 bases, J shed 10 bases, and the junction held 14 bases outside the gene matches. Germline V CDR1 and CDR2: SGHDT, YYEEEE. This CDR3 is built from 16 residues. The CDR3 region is CASSFPTGGPSQEQFF. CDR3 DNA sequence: TGTGCCAGCAGCTTCCCTACGGGAGGGCCATCCCAGGAGCAGTTCTTC.

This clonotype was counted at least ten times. The CDR3 sequence is CASSPSMQTGTDTQYF. In DNA form, the CDR3 reads TGTGCCAGCAGTCCCTCGATGCAGACAGGGACAGATACGCAGTATTTT. The chain joins TRBV6-5 to TRBJ2-3; TRBD1 matches 7 bases. V lost 5 bases and J lost 3; bases outside the gene matches: 11. This CDR3 is built from 16 residues. Per the germline V gene, CDR1 is MNHEY and CDR2 is SVGAGI.

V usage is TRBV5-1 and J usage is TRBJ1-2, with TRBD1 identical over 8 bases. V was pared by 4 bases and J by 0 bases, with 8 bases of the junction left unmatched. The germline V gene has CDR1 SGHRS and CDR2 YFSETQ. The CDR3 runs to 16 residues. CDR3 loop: CASSVPTGEANYGYTF. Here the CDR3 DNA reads TGCGCCAGCAGCGTGCCGACAGGGGAAGCTAACTATGGCTACACCTTC.